This passage covers 30 T cell receptor beta chains from one sample sequenced in a study of T-cell reconstitution after alpha-beta-depleted transplantation in children. Preparation of the TCRbeta library used unique molecular identifiers. TCRdb re-derived calls from the PCR reads in MiXCR, one entry per CDR3 protein. The sample has about a million distinct CDR3 sequences, roughly 31% seen once. The sample in question was PBMCs, mostly from graft donor cells, obtained 360 days after TCRalphabeta/CD19-depleted stem cell transplant. These receptors were taken from a boy under two years old who had a stem cell transplant for SCID, so the T cells may come from the graft donor.

The chain employs TRBV9 and TRBJ2-3; TRBD2 matches at 8 bases. The CDR3 length is 16 residues. V dropped 2 bases and J dropped 5; count of bases not matched to a gene: 10. Germline CDR1 SGDLS, CDR2 YYNGEE. This CDR3 reads CASSVYLAGGVDTQYF. CDR3 sequence (DNA): TGTGCCAGCAGCGTTTATTTGGCGGGGGGCGTAGATACGCAGTATTTT.

In its sample, this clonotype was seen a few times. The chain recombines TRBV5-1 with TRBJ2-3; possible D gene TRBD1, 6 bases. In germline, CDR1 is SGHRS, CDR2 YFSETQ. V lost 4 bases and J 0 bases, leaving 12 bases between the germline ends. The CDR3 is 15 amino acids. The CDR3 is CASSDQDSSTDTQYF. The CDR3, as DNA: TGCGCCAGCAGCGATCAGGACAGTAGCACAGATACGCAGTATTTT. The complete variable domain, with remaining parts taken from reference TRBV5-1 and TRBJ2-3, reads KAGVTQTPRYLIKTRGQQVTLSCSPISGHRSVSWYQQTPGQGLQFLFEYFSETQRNKGNFPGRFSGRQFSNSRSEMNVSTLELGDSALYLCASSDQDSSTDTQYFGPGTRLTVL.

This clonotype was seen a few times. The CDR3, as DNA: TGTGCCAGCGGATTGGGCAGGGACTACGAGCAGTACTTC. It encodes CASGLGRDYEQYF. This chain links TRBV27 with TRBJ2-7, with D possibly TRBD1 on 5 matching bases. In germline, CDR1 is MNHEY, CDR2 SMNVEV (reference sequence). There are 13 residues in the CDR3. Deletions cut 8 bases from V and 3 bases from J, with 14 bases between.

V and J are TRBV5-1 and TRBJ2-5; TRBD2 matches 9 bases. Trimming cost V 4 bases and J 5 bases; bases outside gene matches: 9. The CDR3 loop spans 15 amino acids. Looked up from germline, CDR1 is SGHRS and CDR2 is YFSETQ. CDR3 loop: CASSRGGGAWETQYF. The CDR3 DNA reads as TGCGCCAGCAGCCGGGGCGGGGGGGCTTGGGAGACCCAGTACTTC.

This chain uses TRBV5-6 with TRBJ2-6, with unresolved D. CDR3 length: 15 residues. V lost 0 bases to trimming and J lost 7 bases, with 11 bases between them. Germline V lookup: CDR1 SGHDT, CDR2 YYEEEE. The CDR3 sequence: CASSLGVRGANVLTF. The CDR3 DNA reads as TGTGCCAGCAGCTTGGGGGTAAGAGGAGCCAACGTCCTGACTTTC.

V and J are TRBV12-3 or TRBV12-4 and TRBJ1-1; D is perhaps TRBD1 (6 bases). V was trimmed by 6 bases and J by 5 bases, leaving 22 bases between them. The CDR3 consists of 16 residues. The chain's CDR3 is CASSYTPDRRRTEAFF. Here the CDR3 DNA reads TGTGCCAGCAGCTATACTCCCGACAGGCGGAGGACTGAAGCTTTCTTT.

This clonotype was detected many times. J is TRBJ2-2 and V is TRBV5-6; 7 bases fit TRBD1. This CDR3 region has 16 residues. Trimming removed 4 bases from V and 0 bases from J; junction bases left unmatched: 6. The V gene's germline CDR1 is SGHDT and CDR2 YYEEEE. The DNA for the CDR3 is TGTGCCAGCAGCCTCTTGGGGACAGCGAACACCGGGGAGCTGTTTTTT. Translation: CASSLLGTANTGELFF.

This clonotype was picked up one time. The rearrangement joins TRBV27 to TRBJ2-5, with D maybe TRBD2 (6 bases). Deletions cut 5 bases from V and 9 bases from J, with 19 bases between. The CDR3 runs to 14 residues. Germline V CDR1 and CDR2: MNHEY, SMNVEV (reference sequence). The DNA for the CDR3 is TGTGCCAGCAGTGCCAAGGAGGGGATGGGGCCCCAGTACTTC. This gives the protein CASSAKEGMGPQYF.

The chain combines TRBV15 with TRBJ2-5, with D possibly matching TRBD2 (6 bases). This CDR3 contains 14 residues. V was cut by 0 bases and J by 5 bases, with 10 bases left in between. Germline V gene sequence: CDR1 LNHNV, CDR2 YYDKDF (reference sequence). CDR3 nucleotides: TGTGCCACCAGCAGAGATGGCGGGGAGGAGACCCAGTACTTC. Protein sequence: CATSRDGGEETQYF. The whole variable domain, remainder taken from reference TRBV15 and TRBJ2-5, is DAMVIQNPRYQVTQFGKPVTLSCSQTLNHNVMYWYQQKSSQAPKLLFHYYDKDFNNEADTPDNFQSRRPNTSFCFLDIRSPGLGDTAMYLCATSRDGGEETQYFGPGTRLLVL.

This clonotype has more than one count but fewer than ten. This chain connects TRBV20-1 to TRBJ2-1; TRBD2 matches at 12 bases. V was pared by 6 bases and J by 6 bases, with 9 bases of the junction left unmatched. Per the germline V gene, CDR1 is DFQATT and CDR2 is SNEGSKA (reference sequence). CDR3 length: 15 amino acids. CDR3 DNA sequence: TGCAGTGCCGGACTAGCGGGGAGGGTCAGCAATGAGCAGTTCTTC. Its protein is CSAGLAGRVSNEQFF.

This clonotype was counted a few times. The chain links TRBV5-6 to TRBJ2-1, with 7 nucleotides matching TRBD1. Germline trimming cut 1 base from V and 0 bases from J; bases unmatched to any gene: 7. CDR3 length equals 17 residues. Germline lookup yields CDR1 SGHDT and CDR2 YYEEEE. For the CDR3, the DNA is TGTGCCAGCAGCTTGTTCCTGGACAGGAACTCCTACAATGAGCAGTTCTTC. Amino acids: CASSLFLDRNSYNEQFF.

The chain carries TRBV7-9 and TRBJ1-1, with TRBD1 matching over 7 bases. From germline, CDR1 is SEHNR and CDR2 FQNEAQ (reference sequence). This CDR3 is built from 15 residues. Trimming at V came to 5 bases and at J to 1 base, leaving 7 bases not matched to a gene. The chain's CDR3 is CASSPPGQKNTEAFF. The CDR3 DNA reads as TGTGCCAGCAGCCCCCCGGGACAGAAGAACACTGAAGCTTTCTTT.

This clonotype was detected only a few times. The V gene is TRBV12-3 or TRBV12-4, the J gene TRBJ2-1; TRBD1 or TRBD2 may be the D gene (6 bases each). This CDR3 has 15 amino acids. V was clipped by 0 bases and J by 8 bases, with 14 bases between them. Here the CDR3 reads CASSLALPGGDEQFF. The CDR3 DNA reads TGTGCCAGCAGTTTAGCGCTTCCCGGGGGCGATGAGCAGTTCTTC.

This clonotype has a handful of counts. V usage is TRBV29-1 and J usage is TRBJ2-7; weak D call: TRBD2 (5 bases). The CDR3 is made up of 13 amino acids. Germline V lookup: CDR1 SQVTM, CDR2 ANQGSEA. V was pared by 4 bases and J by 7 bases, with 17 bases between. The CDR3 nucleotides are TGCAGCGTTGGGGCTTCCCCGGGGAATGAGCAGTACTTC. Translating gives CSVGASPGNEQYF.

The chain joins TRBV10-3 to TRBJ2-6, with a weak D call TRBD1 (6 bases). The CDR3 extends over 17 amino acids. Trimming stripped 3 bases from V and 2 bases from J, with 14 bases between. Germline V lookup: CDR1 ENHRY, CDR2 SYGVKD. In DNA, the CDR3 is TGTGCCATCAGTGATCGACAGGCAAAACCTGGGGCCAACGTCCTGACTTTC. Its protein is CAISDRQAKPGANVLTF.

The sample holds a few counts of this clonotype. CDR3 residues: CASSSPPRGGLADTQYF. The CDR3 coding sequence is TGTGCCAGCAGTTCCCCACCCCGGGGGGGCCTCGCAGATACGCAGTATTTT. The rearrangement uses TRBV12-3 or TRBV12-4 and TRBJ2-3; 8 nucleotides match TRBD2. V was pared by 4 bases and J by 4 bases, with 13 bases of the junction left unmatched. The CDR3 covers 17 residues.

The chain uses TRBV28 and TRBJ1-4; D is ambiguous. The CDR3 contains 12 residues. V dropped 9 bases and J dropped 7 bases, with 12 bases sitting between them. Looked up from germline, CDR1 is MDHEN and CDR2 is SYDVKM. CDR3 DNA: TGTGCCAGTACGATCTGGGGTGAAAAACTGTTTTTT. Protein product: CASTIWGEKLFF.

This clonotype was recorded a few times. V gene TRBV14 combines with J gene TRBJ1-1; tentatively, D is TRBD1 (5 bases). Looked up from germline, CDR1 is SGHDN and CDR2 is FVKESK. This CDR3 comprises 14 residues. Between the trimmed V and J ends, which lost 0 bases and 5 bases, there was a span of 10 bases. In DNA, the CDR3 is TGTGCCAGCAGCCAAGATCAGGGCAGGACTGAAGCTTTCTTT. This codes for CASSQDQGRTEAFF.

The gene calls are TRBV7-9 and TRBJ2-5; TRBD1 aligns across 7 bases. The CDR3 loop spans 16 amino acids. With 4 bases clipped from V and 1 base from J, the junction kept 9 bases outside the gene matches. Germline V gives CDR1 SEHNR, CDR2 FQNEAQ (reference sequence). The CDR3 DNA is TGTGCCAGCAGCTCACAGGGGCAAGTAAGCCAAGAGACCCAGTACTTC. It translates to CASSSQGQVSQETQYF. The variable domain in full, completed from reference TRBV7-9 and TRBJ2-5, reads DTGVSQNPRHKITKRGQNVTFRCDPISEHNRLYWYRQTLGQGPEFLTYFQNEAQLEKSRLLSDRFSAERPKGSFSTLEIQRTEQGDSAMYLCASSSQGQVSQETQYFGPGTRLLVL.

The rearrangement links TRBV18 to TRBJ2-5; D possibly corresponds to TRBD1 (6 bases). This CDR3 spans 16 amino acids. The V gene's germline CDR1 is KGHSH and CDR2 LQKENI. V dropped 6 bases and J dropped 2 bases, with 19 bases sitting between them. For the CDR3, the DNA is TGTGCCAGCTCTCCTCGTCCGGCCAGGGGTCAAGAGACCCAGTACTTC. Translated, it gives CASSPRPARGQETQYF. Full variable domain (missing parts from reference TRBV18 and TRBJ2-5): NAGVMQNPRHLVRRRGQEARLRCSPMKGHSHVYWYRQLPEEGLKFMVYLQKENIIDESGMPKERFSAEFPKEGPSILRIQQVVRGDSAAYFCASSPRPARGQETQYFGPGTRLLVL.

This clonotype was observed at least ten times. Here the CDR3 reads CASSKVETQYF. In nucleotides, the CDR3 is TGTGCCAGCAGCAAAGTAGAGACCCAGTACTTC. This rearrangement joins TRBV7-2 to TRBJ2-5; no firm D call. V lost 5 bases and J lost 4, with 5 bases in between. The CDR3 contains 11 residues. From germline, CDR1 is SGHTA and CDR2 FQGNSA.

This clonotype occurred a few times. The V and J genes are TRBV12-3 or TRBV12-4 and TRBJ1-6; 7 nucleotides match TRBD1. The junction had 9 bases not matched to a gene; V was cut back by 6 bases and J by 10 bases. CDR3 size: 14 residues. The CDR3 protein is CASRQTGLVSPLHF. In DNA, the CDR3 is TGTGCCAGCAGACAGACAGGGCTGGTGTCACCCCTCCACTTT.

This clonotype was counted between two and nine times. The rearrangement links TRBV28 to TRBJ2-7; 11 nucleotides line up with TRBD2. V shed 2 bases, J shed 2 bases, and the junction held 8 bases outside the gene matches. Germline CDR1 MDHEN, CDR2 SYDVKM. This CDR3 has 17 residues. The CDR3 loop reads CASSLELAGGRTYEQYF. The CDR3 DNA is TGTGCCAGCAGTTTAGAGCTAGCGGGGGGTCGAACCTACGAGCAGTACTTC.

The V and J genes are TRBV4-3 and TRBJ2-3; D is uncertain. CDR1 LGHNA and CDR2 YSLEER come from the germline V gene. The CDR3 spans 16 residues. V dropped 2 bases and J dropped 4 bases, with 16 bases sitting between them. CDR3 loop: CASSQLQGPGADTQYF. CDR3 sequence (DNA): TGCGCCAGCAGCCAACTCCAAGGACCAGGCGCAGATACGCAGTATTTT.

This clonotype was seen more than once but under ten times. The rearrangement links TRBV20-1 to TRBJ2-5, with 12 bases lining up with TRBD1. Per germline, CDR1 DFQATT and CDR2 SNEGSKA (reference sequence). This CDR3 is built from 17 residues. V lost 3 bases, J lost 3 bases, and 11 bases stayed unmatched. CDR3 loop: CSARALGQGAPEETQYF. As DNA, the CDR3 is TGCAGTGCTAGGGCCCTGGGACAGGGGGCACCAGAAGAGACCCAGTACTTC.

The sample holds many counts of this clonotype. This sequence joins TRBV7-9 and TRBJ2-7, with no clear D. Germline loops: CDR1 SEHNR, CDR2 FQNEAQ (reference sequence). Trimming pared 5 bases from V and 0 bases from J, leaving 17 bases between. This CDR3 comprises 16 residues. This chain's CDR3 is CASSPVRTSSSYEQYF. CDR3 nucleotides: TGTGCCAGCAGCCCTGTCCGGACCTCGAGCTCCTACGAGCAGTACTTC.

This chain links TRBV7-9 with TRBJ1-1; D is unclear. The CDR3 runs to 17 residues. Trimming took 1 base from V and 3 from J, leaving 18 bases between them. The germline V gene encodes CDR1 SEHNR and CDR2 FQNEAQ (reference sequence). CDR3 sequence (DNA): TGTGCCAGCAGCTTAGATGCTGGGCAGACCTTGCACACTGAAGCTTTCTTT. Its translation is CASSLDAGQTLHTEAFF.

This clonotype came up a few times. The genes are TRBV6-5 and TRBJ1-5, with D maybe TRBD1 (5 bases). This CDR3 is built from 15 residues. Germline CDR1 MNHEY, CDR2 SVGAGI. With 0 bases removed from V and 1 base from J, the gap between germline ends came to 7 bases. In DNA, the CDR3 is TGTGCCAGCAGTTACTCCGGGGCAAGCAATCAGCCCCAGCATTTT. The encoded protein is CASSYSGASNQPQHF.

This chain links TRBV5-6 with TRBJ2-6, with D tentatively TRBD1 (5 bases). This CDR3 comprises 16 residues. Trimming cost V 6 bases and J 0 bases, with 13 bases left between them. CDR1 is SGHDT, CDR2 YYEEEE, per germline. The CDR3 reads CASTRTPSSGANVLTF. The CDR3 DNA sequence: TGTGCCAGCACCCGGACACCTAGCTCTGGGGCCAACGTCCTGACTTTC.

The DNA for the CDR3 is TGTGCCAGCAGCCACAGACTGGGGACAGGGACTCGCGAGCAGTACTTC. This encodes CASSHRLGTGTREQYF. The genes are TRBV11-2 and TRBJ2-7; 9 nucleotides agree with TRBD1. CDR1 and CDR2 (germline): SGHAT, FQNNGV. V dropped 5 bases and J dropped 6; count of bases not matched to a gene: 14. The CDR3 runs 16 residues.